One and the same sample provided the 22 T cell receptor beta chains below, sequenced in a study of blood T cell repertoires in COVID-19. Method: immunoSEQ multiplex PCR; TCRdb's copy keeps in-frame clones and lacks some. The table records over 95,000 clones, around 85% of them present only once. The sample comprised peripheral blood. These receptors were collected from a woman in her fifties or sixties with acute or convalescent COVID-19.

The chain joins TRBV7-9 to TRBJ1-1; 7 bases line up with TRBD1. This CDR3 region has 12 residues. V shed 5 bases, J shed 7 bases, and the junction held 4 bases outside the gene matches. CDR1 is SEHNR, CDR2 FQNEAQ, per germline (reference sequence). CDR3 bases: TGTGCCAGCAGCCTACAGGGGAATGAAGCTTTCTTT. Translating gives CASSLQGNEAFF.

The CDR3: CATKPRGRPEQYF. The DNA for the CDR3 is TGTGCCACCAAACCCAGGGGGCGCCCCGAGCAGTACTTC. The gene calls are TRBV5-8 and TRBJ2-7, with 8 bases that match TRBD1. This CDR3 spans 13 amino acids. J was trimmed by 6 bases and V by 9 bases; bases with no gene match: 11. Germline V gene data show CDR1 as SGHTS and CDR2 as YDEGEE.

The V and J genes are TRBV28 and TRBJ1-5; 9 bases are a match to TRBD1. There are 15 residues in the CDR3. Looked up from germline, CDR1 is MDHEN and CDR2 is SYDVKM. V lost 5 bases, J lost 7 bases, and 9 bases stayed unmatched. The CDR3 is CASSNHRGRLQPQHF. In DNA, the CDR3 is TGTGCCAGCAGTAACCACAGGGGGCGCTTACAGCCCCAGCATTTT.

The rearrangement uses TRBV7-8 and TRBJ2-3; no reliable D call. The CDR3 is 14 residues long. Trimming removed 5 bases from V and 3 bases from J, with 12 bases in between. Germline CDR1 SGHVS, CDR2 FQNEAQ. In nucleotides, the CDR3 is TGTGCCAGCAGCCCCCTCAGTGCTACAGATACGCAGTATTTT. It is translated as CASSPLSATDTQYF.

The rearrangement links TRBV19 to TRBJ1-6, with D possibly matching TRBD1 (6 bases). The CDR3 totals 15 residues. The V and J ends lost 1 base and 6 bases respectively, with 10 bases between them. Germline V gene sequence: CDR1 LNHDA, CDR2 SQIVND (reference sequence). The CDR3 DNA sequence: TGTGCCAGTAGTATAGCGGCCAGGGGTAATTCACCCCTCCACTTT. Amino acid sequence: CASSIAARGNSPLHF.

The chain recombines TRBV2 with TRBJ1-2, with D possibly TRBD1 on 6 matching bases. Germline CDR1 is SNHLY and CDR2 is FYNNEI. This CDR3 has 13 amino acids. Trimming took 8 bases from V and 7 from J, leaving 17 bases between them. The CDR3 DNA sequence: TGTGCCAGCGACCAACCAGGGGCGGGTGGCTACACCTTC. This codes for CASDQPGAGGYTF.

The rearrangement links TRBV24-1 to TRBJ1-1; 9 bases align to TRBD1. CDR1 and CDR2 from the germline V gene are KGHDR and SFDVKD. This CDR3 comprises 13 residues. Trimming at V came to 4 bases and at J to 8 bases, leaving 4 bases not matched to a gene. CDR3 loop: CATSDGDRAEAFF. The CDR3, as DNA: TGTGCCACCAGTGACGGGGACAGGGCCGAAGCTTTCTTT.

The rearrangement uses TRBV29-1 and TRBJ1-5, with D possibly being TRBD1 (6 bases). V was shortened by 5 bases and J by 5 bases, with 13 bases between the two germline ends. There are 13 residues in the CDR3. The germline V gene has CDR1 SQVTM and CDR2 ANQGSEA. CDR3 loop: CSVMGRGDQPQHF. For the CDR3, the DNA is TGCAGCGTTATGGGCAGGGGCGATCAGCCCCAGCATTTT.

The CDR3 is CASSKVQGLDGYTF. In DNA, the CDR3 is TGTGCCAGTAGTAAAGTACAGGGGTTAGATGGCTACACCTTC. The chain is built from TRBV19 and TRBJ1-2; 7 bases agree with TRBD1. This CDR3 has 14 residues. Germline loops: CDR1 LNHDA, CDR2 SQIVND (reference sequence). The V gene end was trimmed by 4 bases and the J gene end by 6 bases; junction bases not matched to a gene: 8. Variable domain in full (rest from reference TRBV19 and TRBJ1-2): DGGITQSPKYLFRKEGQNVTLSCEQNLNHDAMYWYRQDPGQGLRLIYYSQIVNDFQKGDIAEGYSVSREKKESFPLTVTSAQKNPTAFYLCASSKVQGLDGYTFGSGTRLTVV.

This clone has only one observation. This rearrangement joins TRBV30 to TRBJ1-1, with a weak D call TRBD1 (6 bases). Germline lookup yields CDR1 GTSNPN and CDR2 SVGIG (reference sequence). This CDR3 spans 14 amino acids. The V end lost 2 bases, the J end lost 5 bases, and 15 bases lay between the germline ends. CDR3 residues: CAWSPLTGWTEAFF. The CDR3 nucleotides are TGTGCCTGGAGTCCCCTCACAGGGTGGACTGAAGCTTTCTTT.

The rearrangement uses TRBV4-3 and TRBJ1-1, with TRBD1 matching over 9 bases. Per the germline V gene, CDR1 is LGHNA and CDR2 is YSLEER. V lost 4 bases and J lost 4; bases outside the gene matches: 1. The CDR3 has 13 amino acids. CDR3 protein: CASSRQGGTEAFF. CDR3 nucleotide sequence: TGCGCCAGCAGCCGACAGGGGGGCACTGAAGCTTTCTTT.

V gene TRBV2 combines with J gene TRBJ1-2; 7 bases fit TRBD1. In germline, CDR1 is SNHLY, CDR2 FYNNEI. V was pared by 6 bases and J by 6 bases, with 4 bases of the junction left unmatched. The CDR3 consists of 12 residues. CDR3 in DNA: TGTGCCAGCAGATACACAGGGGATGGCTACACCTTC. It codes for CASRYTGDGYTF.

The V call is TRBV4-1, the J call TRBJ1-1; 9 bases are shared with TRBD1. There are 13 residues in the CDR3. V lost 1 base to trimming and J lost 11 bases; unmatched junction nucleotides: 5. Germline V gives CDR1 MGHRA, CDR2 YSYEKL. CDR3 amino acids: CASSQGDRVGAFF. The CDR3 DNA reads TGCGCCAGCAGCCAAGGGGACAGGGTCGGCGCTTTCTTT.

This chain joins TRBV20-1 and TRBJ1-6; D gene ambiguous. Germline-derived CDR1 and CDR2 are DFQATT and SNEGSKA (reference sequence). This CDR3 has 11 amino acids. V was shortened by 7 bases and J by 7 bases, with 8 bases between the two germline ends. CDR3 region: CSGASNSPLHF. CDR3 DNA: TGCAGTGGCGCGTCCAATTCACCCCTCCACTTT.

CDR3 amino acids: CASSSGLASFYGYTF. CDR3 sequence (DNA): TGCGCCAGCAGCTCCGGTCTCGCTTCCTTCTATGGCTACACCTTC. This chain uses TRBV5-1 with TRBJ1-2; D uncertain. Per the germline V gene, CDR1 is SGHRS and CDR2 is YFSETQ. The V and J ends lost 3 bases and 4 bases respectively, with 16 bases between them. CDR3 size: 15 residues. Combining the CDR3 with reference TRBV5-1 and TRBJ1-2 gives the whole variable domain KAGVTQTPRYLIKTRGQQVTLSCSPISGHRSVSWYQQTPGQGLQFLFEYFSETQRNKGNFPGRFSGRQFSNSRSEMNVSTLELGDSALYLCASSSGLASFYGYTFGSGTRLTVV.

The chain has TRBV15 and TRBJ2-7; no reliable D call. This CDR3 is 13 amino acids long. Germline CDR1 is LNHNV and CDR2 is YYDKDF (reference sequence). Trimming took off 9 bases at V and 4 bases at J, with 16 bases between the two ends. This CDR3 is CATTRGDRYEQYF. The CDR3 bases are TGTGCCACAACACGAGGCGATAGGTACGAGCAGTACTTC.

In nucleotides, the CDR3 is TGTGCCAGCAGCTTAGGGACAGGGGGCACCTACGAGCAGTACTTC. This gives the protein CASSLGTGGTYEQYF. The genes are TRBV7-2 and TRBJ2-7; TRBD1 matches 11 bases. V shed 1 base, J shed 2 bases, and the junction held 1 base outside the gene matches. Germline V lookup: CDR1 SGHTA, CDR2 FQGNSA. The CDR3 is 15 amino acids.

The V gene is TRBV9, the J gene TRBJ2-3, with TRBD1 identical over 7 bases. The germline V gene encodes CDR1 SGDLS and CDR2 YYNGEE. After removal of 4 bases from V and 2 bases from J, the junction contained 7 bases not matched to a gene. The CDR3 contains 15 residues. This CDR3 is CASSSRGQSTDTQYF. Written as DNA, the CDR3 is TGTGCCAGCAGCTCTCGGGGACAGTCCACAGATACGCAGTATTTT.

J is TRBJ1-1 and V is TRBV4-3, with 8 bases matching TRBD1. V dropped 5 bases and J dropped 4; count of bases not matched to a gene: 6. The germline V gene has CDR1 LGHNA and CDR2 YSLEER. This CDR3 is 14 amino acids long. The CDR3 reads CASSYDRGVTEAFF. The CDR3 DNA reads as TGCGCCAGCAGCTATGACAGGGGAGTCACTGAAGCTTTCTTT.

As DNA, the CDR3 is TGTGCCAGCAGCTTAGTGACAGGGATTAACTATGGCTACACCTTC. Amino acids: CASSLVTGINYGYTF. The V gene is TRBV7-2, the J gene TRBJ1-2; 7 bases are a match to TRBD1. This CDR3 has 15 residues. V lost 1 base, J lost 1 base, and 3 bases stayed unmatched. Germline values: CDR1 SGHTA, CDR2 FQGNSA.

CDR3 sequence: CASSSNRGRNIQYF. CDR3 sequence (DNA): TGTGCCAGCAGCTCCAACAGGGGGCGAAACATTCAGTACTTC. The chain couples TRBV11-2 to TRBJ2-4; 9 bases agree with TRBD1. V lost 4 bases and J lost 6; bases outside the gene matches: 4. CDR3 length: 14 residues. Germline values: CDR1 SGHAT, CDR2 FQNNGV.

The gene calls are TRBV3-1 (or the pseudogene TRBV3-2) and TRBJ2-5; 8 nucleotides match TRBD1. The CDR3 loop spans 15 amino acids. Looked up from germline, CDR1 is LGHDT and CDR2 is YNNKEL (reference sequence). V dropped 4 bases and J dropped 4; count of bases not matched to a gene: 8. CDR3 DNA: TGTGCCAGCAGCCCCTGGCCGACAGGGGCAGAGACCCAGTACTTC. It yields the protein CASSPWPTGAETQYF.